This TCR beta chain was captured by sequencing in a study of blood T cells in healthy people across ages. This clonotype showed up just a few times. The antigen remains unidentified. The junction shows a germline mismatch at one end, possibly a read error. A second roughly 6 to 11 cycle PCR used barcoded and J-beta primers. TCRdb passed the 5' RACE reads through MiXCR, listing each CDR3 protein once. Of 1.5 million to 2 million distinct CDR3 sequences in the sample, roughly 32% were seen once. General study results and limits: Significant beta diversity loss was already apparent by age roughly 40, declining roughly linearly.

The sequence was collected from a woman aged 30 to 39 in good health. Input material: blood.

CDR3 bases: TGTGCCAGCAGCAAGTCTAGCGGGGACGAGCAGCACTTC. The encoded protein is CASSKSSGDEQHF. This chain links TRBV28 with TRBJ2-7; 9 bases align to TRBD2. CDR1 is MDHEN and CDR2 is SYDVKM in the germline V gene. The CDR3 sequence is 13 residues long.